The next 18 T cell receptor beta chains were all read from a single sample in a study of blood T cell repertoires in COVID-19. TCRdb keeps only in-frame clones here, not all; method: immunoSEQ multiplex PCR. The table has 150,000 to 200,000 clones, more than 75% seen once. Sequencing input: peripheral blood. The receptor set was obtained from a young woman who had recovered from COVID-19.

This clone showed up just once. In nucleotides, the CDR3 is TGTGCCAGCAGTTTTATTCGTCTCGGGGGGCTTTTACGGCCGTACGAGCAGTACTTC. It encodes CASSFIRLGGLLRPYEQYF. The rearrangement joins TRBV27 to TRBJ2-7, with D possibly being TRBD2 (7 bases). The CDR3 has 19 amino acids. Germline V gene lookup returns CDR1 MNHEY and CDR2 SMNVEV (reference sequence). Trimming took off 3 bases at V and 4 bases at J, with 28 bases between the two ends.

The rearrangement links TRBV19 to TRBJ1-4, with 8 bases fitting TRBD1. Germline lookup yields CDR1 LNHDA and CDR2 SQIVND (reference sequence). The CDR3 contains 19 residues. Trimming at V came to 1 base and at J to 0 bases, leaving 10 bases not matched to a gene. The CDR3 sequence is CASSIVVGQGAATNEKLFF. The CDR3 bases are TGTGCCAGTAGTATAGTCGTGGGGCAGGGGGCGGCAACTAATGAAAAACTGTTTTTT.

This chain uses TRBV6-2 or TRBV6-3 with TRBJ2-6; unclear D gene. Germline CDR1 and CDR2: MNHEY and SVGEGT. V was trimmed by 4 bases and J by 0 bases, leaving 10 bases between them. The CDR3 is 16 amino acids. The CDR3 protein is CASSFELPSGANVLTF. For the CDR3, the DNA is TGTGCCAGCAGTTTCGAACTCCCCTCTGGGGCCAACGTCCTGACTTTC.

The chain combines TRBV6-2 or TRBV6-3 with TRBJ1-6; TRBD1 agrees at 9 bases. The CDR3 extends over 14 amino acids. Germline CDR1 is MNHEY and CDR2 is SVGEGT. V lost 6 bases and J lost 9; bases outside the gene matches: 6. The CDR3 spells CASSLGTGSSPLHF. The CDR3 bases are TGTGCCAGCAGCCTTGGGACAGGGTCTTCACCCCTCCACTTT.

Only one count was recorded for this clone. V is TRBV3-1 (or the pseudogene TRBV3-2) and J is TRBJ2-1; weak D call: TRBD1 (7 bases). CDR1 is LGHDT, CDR2 YNNKEL, per germline (reference sequence). The germline V and J ends were trimmed by 4 bases and 7 bases, with 23 bases remaining between them. This CDR3 region has 17 residues. The CDR3 sequence is CASSLFLAGGQQNEQFF. DNA for the CDR3: TGTGCCAGCAGCCTATTCCTGGCAGGGGGGCAACAGAATGAGCAGTTCTTC.

This chain connects TRBV3-1 (or the pseudogene TRBV3-2) to TRBJ1-2; D is ambiguous. The CDR3 totals 13 residues. V lost 1 base and J lost 8, with 11 bases in between. The germline V gene encodes CDR1 LGHDT and CDR2 YNNKEL (reference sequence). In DNA, the CDR3 is TGTGCCAGCAGCCAAGCGCACGGTCCGGGCTACACCTTC. This codes for CASSQAHGPGYTF.

This sequence joins TRBV23-1 and TRBJ2-7, with D maybe TRBD2 (6 bases). TRBV23-1 is filed as an ORF, its function uncertain. V was shortened by 7 bases and J by 0 bases, with 28 bases between the two germline ends. The CDR3 covers 19 residues. CDR3 in amino acids: CASIYSTTGGATSSYEQYV. The CDR3 DNA reads TGCGCCAGCATTTACTCCACCACCGGCGGGGCTACCAGCTCCTACGAGCAGTACGTC.

The V call is TRBV6-2 or TRBV6-3, the J call TRBJ2-7; 11 positions match TRBD2. In germline, CDR1 is MNHEY, CDR2 SVGEGT. V dropped 3 bases and J dropped 2; count of bases not matched to a gene: 3. The CDR3 runs to 15 residues. This chain's CDR3 is CASSYGTSGPYEQYF. CDR3 nucleotides: TGTGCCAGCAGTTATGGGACTAGCGGACCCTACGAGCAGTACTTC.

This clone was seen only once. V is TRBV14 and J is TRBJ2-1; TRBD2 matches 7 bases. The V gene end was trimmed by 1 base and the J gene end by 8 bases; junction bases not matched to a gene: 8. Germline V gene lookup returns CDR1 SGHDN and CDR2 FVKESK. The CDR3 runs to 15 residues. The CDR3 spells CASSQVVGGRHEQFF. The DNA of the CDR3 is TGTGCCAGCAGCCAAGTTGTAGGCGGGAGACATGAGCAGTTCTTC.

The rearrangement links TRBV4-1 to TRBJ2-2; 7 bases are a match to TRBD1. V lost 0 bases to trimming and J lost 3 bases; unmatched junction nucleotides: 1. The CDR3 sequence is 15 residues long. Per the germline V gene, CDR1 is MGHRA and CDR2 is YSYEKL. DNA of the CDR3: TGCGCCAGCAGCCAAGAAGGGACAGACACCGGGGAGCTGTTTTTT. This encodes CASSQEGTDTGELFF.

The chain employs TRBV7-2 and TRBJ1-6; 8 bases are shared with TRBD1. Germline V lookup: CDR1 SGHTA, CDR2 FQGNSA. With 5 bases clipped from V and 14 bases from J, the junction kept 8 bases outside the gene matches. The CDR3 contains 13 residues. CDR3 residues: CASSPGQGLALHF. CDR3 DNA sequence: TGTGCCAGCAGCCCCGGACAGGGATTGGCCCTCCACTTT.

The CDR3 is CASSYLDRNEQYF. The DNA for the CDR3 is TGTGCCAGCAGTTACCTAGACAGGAACGAGCAGTACTTC. The chain has TRBV6-5 and TRBJ2-7; D perhaps matches TRBD1 (6 bases). The V and J ends lost 2 bases and 5 bases respectively, with 10 bases between them. The CDR3 has 13 amino acids. Germline CDR1 and CDR2: MNHEY and SVGAGI.

The chain uses TRBV5-6 and TRBJ2-5, with D perhaps TRBD2 (5 bases). The CDR3 covers 13 residues. Germline CDR1 is SGHDT and CDR2 is YYEEEE. The V and J ends lost 1 base and 2 bases respectively, with 6 bases between them. The CDR3: CASSLREQETQYF. Here the CDR3 DNA reads TGTGCCAGCAGCTTGAGGGAGCAAGAGACCCAGTACTTC.

The genes are TRBV2 and TRBJ2-3, with 7 nucleotides matching TRBD2. J was trimmed by 1 base and V by 5 bases; bases with no gene match: 6. In germline, CDR1 is SNHLY, CDR2 FYNNEI. This CDR3 is built from 15 residues. The CDR3 region is CASSLTSGGTDTQYF. CDR3 nucleotides: TGTGCCAGCAGTCTTACAAGCGGGGGCACAGATACGCAGTATTTT.

The J gene is TRBJ2-7, the V gene TRBV19; no reliable D call. The CDR3 covers 13 residues. Trimming stripped 5 bases from V and 5 bases from J, with 13 bases between. Germline V CDR1 and CDR2: LNHDA, SQIVND (reference sequence). The CDR3 nucleotides read TGTGCCAGTAGTTTGGCAGTTGCCAACGAGCAGTACTTC. It codes for CASSLAVANEQYF. Together with reference TRBV19 and TRBJ2-7, the CDR3 gives the full variable domain: DGGITQSPKYLFRKEGQNVTLSCEQNLNHDAMYWYRQDPGQGLRLIYYSQIVNDFQKGDIAEGYSVSREKKESFPLTVTSAQKNPTAFYLCASSLAVANEQYFGPGTRLTVT.

The rearrangement links TRBV19 to TRBJ2-3, with D possibly TRBD1 on 5 matching bases. This CDR3 region has 13 residues. Germline loops: CDR1 LNHDA, CDR2 SQIVND (reference sequence). The germline V and J ends were trimmed by 6 bases and 8 bases, with 15 bases remaining between them. CDR3 sequence: CASRGPLRGTQYF. CDR3 nucleotides: TGTGCCAGTAGGGGGCCTCTTAGGGGTACGCAGTATTTT.

This clone was seen a few times. The rearrangement links TRBV9 to TRBJ1-4; D perhaps matches TRBD1 (6 bases). The CDR3 is made up of 14 amino acids. Per the germline V gene, CDR1 is SGDLS and CDR2 is YYNGEE. The V end lost 0 bases, the J end lost 6 bases, and 9 bases lay between the germline ends. This CDR3 reads CASSVAGADEKLFF. In DNA, the CDR3 is TGTGCCAGCAGCGTAGCAGGGGCTGATGAAAAACTGTTTTTT.

This chain uses TRBV2 with TRBJ1-6, with D perhaps TRBD1 (5 bases). CDR3 length: 15 amino acids. V was clipped by 2 bases and J by 6 bases, with 11 bases between them. CDR1 SNHLY and CDR2 FYNNEI come from the germline V gene. The CDR3 bases are TGTGCCAGCAGTGAATCGGGGGGACCTAATTCACCCCTCCACTTT. Its protein is CASSESGGPNSPLHF.